Below, 19 T cell receptor beta chains from the same sample are listed, as sequenced in a study of PD-1 blockade in classical Hodgkin lymphoma. Patients all relapsed after autologous stem cell transplantation, and there was variation in brentuximab vedotin exposure. Here immunoSEQ multiplex PCR was the method, and the copy in TCRdb shows in-frame clones only, minus some. The table shows approximately 24,000 clones, with approximately 90% occurring only once. The starting material was peripheral blood mononuclear cells (PBMCs), obtained at baseline. These receptors were collected from a human donor with classical Hodgkin lymphoma.

CDR3: CASSLAGRDYGYTF. CDR3 nucleotides: TGTGCCAGCAGCTTAGCGGGCAGGGACTATGGCTACACCTTC. This chain uses TRBV7-8 with TRBJ1-2, with a possible D match to TRBD1 (5 bases). The CDR3 runs 14 residues. V was cut by 0 bases and J by 3 bases, with 8 bases left in between. The germline V gene encodes CDR1 SGHVS and CDR2 FQNEAQ.

This chain connects TRBV11-1 to TRBJ1-5; D remains ambiguous. This CDR3 is built from 14 residues. Trimming pared 5 bases from V and 0 bases from J, leaving 8 bases between. Germline V gene sequence: CDR1 SGHAT, CDR2 FQDESV (reference sequence). The DNA of the CDR3 is TGTGCCAGCAGCCGTCATTTTAGCAATCAGCCCCAGCATTTT. Amino acids: CASSRHFSNQPQHF.

With regard to this clone: A read error may produce the germline difference seen at one junction end. This chain links TRBV7-3 with TRBJ2-1, with TRBD2 identical over 10 bases. CDR1 and CDR2 from the germline V gene are SGHTA and FQGTGA. The CDR3 is 16 residues long. As DNA, the CDR3 is TGTGCCAGCAGCGTAACGCCTAGCGGGGGTAACAATGAGCAGTTCTTC. Encoded protein: CASSVTPSGGNNEQFF.

The chain links TRBV19 to TRBJ1-2, with a possible D match to TRBD1 (5 bases). Trimming removed 3 bases at V and 1 base at J, with 9 bases between. The germline V gene has CDR1 LNHDA and CDR2 SQIVND (reference sequence). CDR3 length: 14 amino acids. The DNA of the CDR3 is TGTGCCAGTAGTATTCCAGGGATTAACTATGGCTACACCTTC. As protein: CASSIPGINYGYTF.

The gene calls are TRBV5-1 and TRBJ1-1; no reliable D call. The CDR3 runs to 16 residues. Between the trimmed V and J ends, which lost 3 bases and 1 base, there was a span of 16 bases. CDR1 and CDR2 from the germline V gene are SGHRS and YFSETQ. CDR3 DNA: TGCGCCAGCAGCTCGCAATGGACGGTACCGAACACTGAAGCTTTCTTT. This codes for CASSSQWTVPNTEAFF. Full variable domain (outside the CDR3, taken from reference TRBV5-1 and TRBJ1-1): KAGVTQTPRYLIKTRGQQVTLSCSPISGHRSVSWYQQTPGQGLQFLFEYFSETQRNKGNFPGRFSGRQFSNSRSEMNVSTLELGDSALYLCASSSQWTVPNTEAFFGQGTRLTVV.

V gene TRBV4-3 combines with J gene TRBJ1-2; D unclear. This CDR3 comprises 14 residues. V lost 0 bases and J lost 8, with 13 bases in between. CDR1 and CDR2 from the germline V gene are LGHNA and YSLEER. CDR3 sequence: CASSQDFGLPGYTF. DNA of the CDR3: TGCGCCAGCAGCCAAGATTTTGGCCTTCCGGGCTACACCTTC.

This chain joins TRBV5-1 and TRBJ2-5, with D possibly TRBD1 on 7 matching bases. Germline assignment: CDR1 SGHRS and CDR2 YFSETQ. V lost 5 bases and J 4 bases, leaving 12 bases between the germline ends. The CDR3 loop spans 13 amino acids. The CDR3, as DNA: TGCGCCAGCAGTCGGGGGACAGCAGAGACCCAGTACTTC. It yields the protein CASSRGTAETQYF.

This clone is judged medium-sized. The V and J genes are TRBV5-1 and TRBJ1-1; D perhaps matches TRBD1 (5 bases). This CDR3 has 14 amino acids. V lost 1 base and J lost 1, with 8 bases in between. CDR1 and CDR2 (germline): SGHRS, YFSETQ. CDR3 nucleotide sequence: TGCGCCAGCAGCTTGCATACAGGGAACACTGAAGCTTTCTTT. It specifies CASSLHTGNTEAFF.

The V call is TRBV5-1, the J call TRBJ2-2; TRBD1 aligns across 8 bases. The V segment lost 3 bases and the J segment 4 bases; nucleotides outside the gene matches: 5. Germline V gene data show CDR1 as SGHRS and CDR2 as YFSETQ. The CDR3 is 15 residues long. The CDR3 reads CASSYGQGGTGELFF. DNA of the CDR3: TGCGCCAGCAGCTACGGACAGGGCGGCACCGGGGAGCTGTTTTTT.

V gene TRBV9 combines with J gene TRBJ2-5; weak D call: TRBD1 (5 bases). In germline, CDR1 is SGDLS, CDR2 YYNGEE. The CDR3 is 14 residues long. Trimming shortened V by 3 bases and J by 5 bases, and 14 bases separated the two germline ends. For the CDR3, the DNA is TGTGCCAGCAGCGCCCAGGGTCTCGGGGAGACCCAGTACTTC. It translates to CASSAQGLGETQYF.

On this clone: Sequence at one end of the junction differs from germline and may be a read error. The CDR3 DNA sequence: TGCGCCGGCAGCCCTAGCGGGGGGATCCTTAGAGAGACCCAGTACTTC. The encoded protein is CAGSPSGGILRETQYF. This chain connects TRBV5-1 to TRBJ2-5; 11 bases fit TRBD2. Germline V gene sequence: CDR1 SGHRS, CDR2 YFSETQ. CDR3 length equals 16 residues.

This chain uses TRBV7-3 with TRBJ2-1, with 9 positions matching TRBD2. This CDR3 has 18 residues. Losses at the gene ends were 0 bases for V and 4 bases for J; bases not matched to a gene: 10. Germline loops: CDR1 SGHTA, CDR2 FQGTGA. CDR3 amino acids: CASSLTIPSSGVYNEQFF. The CDR3 DNA sequence: TGTGCCAGCAGCTTAACAATTCCTTCTAGCGGGGTATACAATGAGCAGTTCTTC.

The count of this clone is one. This chain joins TRBV7-9 and TRBJ1-4; D ambiguous. CDR1 and CDR2 from the germline V gene are SEHNR and FQNEAQ (reference sequence). Trimming cost V 1 base and J 0 bases, with 6 bases left between them. CDR3 length: 15 amino acids. The CDR3 nucleotides read TGTGCCAGCAGCTTAGAGGGATCAACTAATGAAAAACTGTTTTTT. The encoded protein is CASSLEGSTNEKLFF.

This rearrangement joins TRBV6-6 to TRBJ2-5; no reliable D call. CDR3 length equals 13 residues. Germline V gene lookup returns CDR1 MNHNY and CDR2 SVGAGI (reference sequence). Trimming took 6 bases from V and 3 from J, leaving 11 bases between them. The CDR3 nucleotides read TGTGCCAGCAGGTTGAACGGCGAAGAGACCCAGTACTTC. Translating it yields CASRLNGEETQYF.

The chain is built from TRBV27 and TRBJ1-2; TRBD1 agrees at 8 bases. The V segment lost 8 bases and the J segment 4 bases; nucleotides outside the gene matches: 9. This CDR3 spans 14 amino acids. Germline loops: CDR1 MNHEY, CDR2 SMNVEV (reference sequence). The CDR3 reads CASPDRAGSYGYTF. Here the CDR3 DNA reads TGTGCCAGCCCGGACAGGGCTGGTAGCTATGGCTACACCTTC.

The chain links TRBV19 to TRBJ1-1; 8 bases are shared with TRBD1. The CDR3 contains 17 residues. J gave up 0 bases and V 9 bases, and 15 bases lay outside the gene matches. The germline gives CDR1 LNHDA, CDR2 SQIVND (reference sequence). Here the CDR3 reads CARRPRGQGILNTEAFF. The CDR3 DNA sequence: TGTGCCAGAAGACCTCGCGGACAGGGAATATTGAACACTGAAGCTTTCTTT.

CDR3: CASSLAWGTGELFF. CDR3 DNA sequence: TGTGCCAGCAGCTTGGCTTGGGGGACCGGGGAGCTGTTTTTT. The chain has TRBV5-5 and TRBJ2-2; D is possibly TRBD1 or TRBD2 (5 bases each). Germline V gene lookup returns CDR1 SGHKS and CDR2 YYEKEE (reference sequence). V was trimmed by 0 bases and J by 5 bases, leaving 8 bases between them. The CDR3 totals 14 residues.

The chain combines TRBV5-1 with TRBJ1-2; D is unclear. V lost 4 bases and J lost 2, with 12 bases in between. Germline lookup yields CDR1 SGHRS and CDR2 YFSETQ. The CDR3 has 14 residues. The CDR3 sequence is CASSGTSTNYGYTF. CDR3 bases: TGCGCCAGCAGCGGTACGTCGACGAACTATGGCTACACCTTC. Full variable domain (missing parts from reference TRBV5-1 and TRBJ1-2): KAGVTQTPRYLIKTRGQQVTLSCSPISGHRSVSWYQQTPGQGLQFLFEYFSETQRNKGNFPGRFSGRQFSNSRSEMNVSTLELGDSALYLCASSGTSTNYGYTFGSGTRLTVV.

This chain connects TRBV4-2 to TRBJ2-3; tentative D call: TRBD1 (6 bases). Trimming shortened V by 1 base and J by 3 bases, and 17 bases separated the two germline ends. The CDR3 is 17 amino acids. The germline CDR1 and CDR2 sequences are LGHNA and YNFKEQ. As DNA, the CDR3 is TGTGCCAGCAGCCAAGGATTCCGATTCGGACAGACAGATACGCAGTATTTT. Translating it yields CASSQGFRFGQTDTQYF.